Described below is a single TCR beta chain sequence and its context. Its antigen has not been determined. No much larger clone is present one base from it, and per-base qualities are unavailable. The sample originates from a study of blood T cell repertoires in COVID-19 (dated by TCRdb to the early 2020s). A note on the overall study: Collaborator samples came from the United States, Italy and Spain and covered acute and convalescent phases of COVID-19. Samples came from the ongoing ImmuneRACE study (first 160 participants) plus 1,254 subjects from 6 global collaborators. Where HLA class I and class II types were available, the types were taken from metadata supplied by the sample provider, not from assay-based typing. A de-identified subject ID, COVID-19 status, age in years and sex were almost always included in the sample metadata. The prospective study material was composed of cDNA or gDNA derived from T cells, B-cell-depleted T cells, or PBMCs. A freely available public database, intended as a resource for researchers studying the immune response to SARS-CoV-2, is where the repertoires were released. Deeply sampled blood TCRbeta repertoires from subjects exposed to, actively infected with, or recovered from COVID-19 were included in the dataset. Points the paper makes about the study in general: The amount of clinical and demographic metadata varied by source and participant and was provided uncurated.

Via the germline V gene, CDR1 is LGHNA and CDR2 YNFKEQ. Trimming removed 0 bases from V and 6 bases from J; the gene matches leave 8 bases unexplained. The CDR3 holds 17 amino acids from the cysteine to the phenylalanine. Only CDR3 DNA remains: 51 bases, in frame from the first base. TCRbeta CDR3 regions were amplified from genomic DNA by means of the immunoSEQ Assay, a bias-controlled multiplex PCR. The study's processing was this. Nucleated cell counts per sample were estimated from amplification of reference gene primers within the assay. Sequence reads were collapsed and filtered to measure the absolute abundance of every unique TCRbeta CDR3 rearrangement. Productive Simpson clonality was computed per sample as the square root of Simpson's diversity index over productive rearrangements. TCRdb mirrors the immuneACCESS table, restricted to in-frame sequences. Some clones are absent from its copies; in checked studies, under half trace to an unresolved V gene, and the reason for the others is unknown. V and J calls and clone size are copied from that table; D and trimming were computed from the DNA. This sample lists 250,000 to 350,000 clones; around 89% were detected once. The ten largest clones represent 4% of the sample.

Collaborating institutions collected whole blood in K2EDTA tubes following their own protocols. For TCRbeta analysis, collaborators shipped samples in one of three forms: frozen whole blood, isolated PBMCs, or DNA extracted from either of those sample types. What was sequenced was peripheral blood. Here the chain combines TRBV4-2 and TRBJ2-3; 11 central bases correspond to TRBD2. This clonotype originated in a woman aged 50 to 65 with active or convalescent COVID-19. The CDR3 reads CASSQDGTSGPGDTQYF. The DNA reads as follows: TGTGCCAGCAGCCAAGACGGGACTAGCGGCCCCGGGGATACGCAGTATTTT.